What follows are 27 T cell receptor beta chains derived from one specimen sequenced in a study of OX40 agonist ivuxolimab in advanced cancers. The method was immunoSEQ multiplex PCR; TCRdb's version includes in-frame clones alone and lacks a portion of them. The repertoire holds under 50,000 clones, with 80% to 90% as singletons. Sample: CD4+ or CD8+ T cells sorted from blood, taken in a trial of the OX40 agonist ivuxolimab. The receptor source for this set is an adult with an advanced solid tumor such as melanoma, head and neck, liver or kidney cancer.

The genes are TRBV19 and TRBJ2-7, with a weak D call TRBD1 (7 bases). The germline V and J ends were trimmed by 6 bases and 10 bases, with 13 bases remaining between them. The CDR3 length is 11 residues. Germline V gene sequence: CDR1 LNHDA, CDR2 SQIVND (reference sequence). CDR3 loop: CASSGGGHQYF. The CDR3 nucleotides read TGTGCCAGTAGCGGAGGGGGCCATCAGTACTTC.

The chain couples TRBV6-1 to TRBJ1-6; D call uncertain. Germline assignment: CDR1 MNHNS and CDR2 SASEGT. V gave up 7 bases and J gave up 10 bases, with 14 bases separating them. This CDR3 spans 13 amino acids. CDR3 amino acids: CASIHPPNSPLHF. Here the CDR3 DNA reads TGTGCCAGCATTCACCCTCCGAACTCACCCCTCCACTTT.

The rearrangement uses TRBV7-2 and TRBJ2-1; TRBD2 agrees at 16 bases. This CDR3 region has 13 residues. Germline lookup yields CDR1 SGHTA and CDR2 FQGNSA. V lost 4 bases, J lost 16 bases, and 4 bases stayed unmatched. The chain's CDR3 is CASSSGLAGGPFF. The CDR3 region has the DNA TGTGCCAGCAGCTCGGGACTAGCGGGGGGGCCTTTCTTC.

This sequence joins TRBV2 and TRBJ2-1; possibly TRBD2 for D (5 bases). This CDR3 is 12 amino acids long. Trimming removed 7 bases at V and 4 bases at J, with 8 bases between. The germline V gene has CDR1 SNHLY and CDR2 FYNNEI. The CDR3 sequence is CASMREYNEQFF. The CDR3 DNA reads TGTGCCAGCATGAGGGAGTACAATGAGCAGTTCTTC. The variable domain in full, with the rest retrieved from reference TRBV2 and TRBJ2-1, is EPEVTQTPSHQVTQMGQEVILRCVPISNHLYFYWYRQILGQKVEFLVSFYNNEISEKSEIFDDQFSVERPDGSNFTLKIRSTKLEDSAMYFCASMREYNEQFFGPGTRLTVL.

This CDR3 reads CASSRGSDEQFF. CDR3 coding DNA: TGTGCCAGCAGCCGGGGATCGGATGAGCAGTTCTTC. This chain connects TRBV6-5 to TRBJ2-1, with D perhaps TRBD2 (5 bases). The germline gives CDR1 MNHEY, CDR2 SVGAGI. Trimming removed 6 bases at V and 8 bases at J, with 11 bases between. This CDR3 comprises 12 residues.

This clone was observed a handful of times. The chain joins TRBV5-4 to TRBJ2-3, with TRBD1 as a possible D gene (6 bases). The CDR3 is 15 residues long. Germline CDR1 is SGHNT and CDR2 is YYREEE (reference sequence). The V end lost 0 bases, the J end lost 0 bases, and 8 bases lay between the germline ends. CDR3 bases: TGTGCCAGCAGCTTGGTGGGACACAGCACAGATACGCAGTATTTT. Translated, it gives CASSLVGHSTDTQYF.

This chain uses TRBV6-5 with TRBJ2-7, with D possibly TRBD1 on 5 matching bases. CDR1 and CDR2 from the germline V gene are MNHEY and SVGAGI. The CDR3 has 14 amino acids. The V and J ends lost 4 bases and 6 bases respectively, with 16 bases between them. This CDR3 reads CASSSQVYSSEQYF. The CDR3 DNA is TGTGCCAGCAGTTCACAGGTGTATTCGAGCGAGCAGTACTTC.

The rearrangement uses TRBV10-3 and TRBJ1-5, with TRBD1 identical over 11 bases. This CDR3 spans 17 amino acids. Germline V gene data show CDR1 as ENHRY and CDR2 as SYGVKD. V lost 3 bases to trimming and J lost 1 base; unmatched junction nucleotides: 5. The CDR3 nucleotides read TGTGCCATCAGTGACGGACAGGGGGCGCGGAGCAATCAGCCCCAGCATTTT. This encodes CAISDGQGARSNQPQHF.

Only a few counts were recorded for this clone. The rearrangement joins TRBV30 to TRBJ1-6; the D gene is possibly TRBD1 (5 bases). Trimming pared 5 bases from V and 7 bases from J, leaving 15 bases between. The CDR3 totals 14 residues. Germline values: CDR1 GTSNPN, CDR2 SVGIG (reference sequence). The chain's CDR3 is CAWGGEWENSPLHF. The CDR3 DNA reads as TGTGCCTGGGGGGGAGAATGGGAGAATTCACCCCTCCACTTT.

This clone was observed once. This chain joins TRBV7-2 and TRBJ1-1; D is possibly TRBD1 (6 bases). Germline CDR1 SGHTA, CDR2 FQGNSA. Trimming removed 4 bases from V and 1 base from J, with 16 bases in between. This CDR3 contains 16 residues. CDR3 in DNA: TGTGCCAGCAGCTCACAGGGAGGTGCGGGGAACACTGAAGCTTTCTTT. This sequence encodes CASSSQGGAGNTEAFF.

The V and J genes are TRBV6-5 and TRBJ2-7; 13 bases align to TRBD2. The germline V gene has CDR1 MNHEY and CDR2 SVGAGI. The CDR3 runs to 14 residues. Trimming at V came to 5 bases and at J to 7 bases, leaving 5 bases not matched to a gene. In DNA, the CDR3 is TGTGCCAGCAGTGGATCGACTAGCGGGGGGGAGCAGTACTTC. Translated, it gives CASSGSTSGGEQYF.

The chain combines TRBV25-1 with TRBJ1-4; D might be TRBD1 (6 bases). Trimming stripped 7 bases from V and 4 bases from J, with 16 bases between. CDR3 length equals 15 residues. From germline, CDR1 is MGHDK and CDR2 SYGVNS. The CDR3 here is CASMNGGHHNEKLFF. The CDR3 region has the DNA TGTGCCAGCATGAACGGGGGACACCATAATGAAAAACTGTTTTTT.

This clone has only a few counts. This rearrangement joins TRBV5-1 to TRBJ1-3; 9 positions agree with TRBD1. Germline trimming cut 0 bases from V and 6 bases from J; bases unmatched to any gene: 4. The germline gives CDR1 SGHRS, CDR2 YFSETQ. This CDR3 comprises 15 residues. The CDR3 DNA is TGCGCCAGCAGCTTGGATGGGGACAGGGTAAACACCATATATTTT. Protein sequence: CASSLDGDRVNTIYF.

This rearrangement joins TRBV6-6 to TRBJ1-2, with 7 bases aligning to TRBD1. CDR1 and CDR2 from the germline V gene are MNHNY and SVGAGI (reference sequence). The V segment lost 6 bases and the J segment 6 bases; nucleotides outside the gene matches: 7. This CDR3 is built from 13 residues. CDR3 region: CASRRGQGDGYTF. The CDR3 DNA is TGTGCCAGCAGAAGGGGGCAGGGTGATGGCTACACCTTC.

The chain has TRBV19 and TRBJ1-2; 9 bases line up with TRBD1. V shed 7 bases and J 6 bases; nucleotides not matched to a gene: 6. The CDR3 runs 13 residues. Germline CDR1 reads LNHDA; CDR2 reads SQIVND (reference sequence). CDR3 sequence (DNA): TGTGCCAGTATCGGACAGGGGAGGGATGGCTACACCTTC. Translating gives CASIGQGRDGYTF.

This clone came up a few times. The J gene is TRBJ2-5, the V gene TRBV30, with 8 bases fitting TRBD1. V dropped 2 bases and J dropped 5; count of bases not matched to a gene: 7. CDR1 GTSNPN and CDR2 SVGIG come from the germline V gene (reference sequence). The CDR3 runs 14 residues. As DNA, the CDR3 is TGTGCCTGGAGTCCACCAGGGGGCTGGGAGACCCAGTACTTC. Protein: CAWSPPGGWETQYF.

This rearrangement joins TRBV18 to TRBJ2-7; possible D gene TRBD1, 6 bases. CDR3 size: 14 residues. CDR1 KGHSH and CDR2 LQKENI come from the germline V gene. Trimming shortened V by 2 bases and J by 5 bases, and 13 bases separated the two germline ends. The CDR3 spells CASSPIAGAHEQYF. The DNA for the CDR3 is TGTGCCAGCTCACCAATCGCAGGGGCCCACGAGCAGTACTTC.

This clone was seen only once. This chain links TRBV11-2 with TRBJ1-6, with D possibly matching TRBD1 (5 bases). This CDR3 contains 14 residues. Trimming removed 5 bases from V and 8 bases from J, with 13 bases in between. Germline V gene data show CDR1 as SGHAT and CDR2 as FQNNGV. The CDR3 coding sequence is TGTGCCAGCAGCCGTCAGATGGGGGATTCACCCCTCCACTTT. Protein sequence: CASSRQMGDSPLHF.

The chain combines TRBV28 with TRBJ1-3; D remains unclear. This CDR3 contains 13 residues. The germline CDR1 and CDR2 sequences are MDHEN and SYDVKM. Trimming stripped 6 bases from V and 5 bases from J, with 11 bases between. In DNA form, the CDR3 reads TGTGCCAGCAGCTGGCAGAGGAGAAACACCATATATTTT. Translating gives CASSWQRRNTIYF.

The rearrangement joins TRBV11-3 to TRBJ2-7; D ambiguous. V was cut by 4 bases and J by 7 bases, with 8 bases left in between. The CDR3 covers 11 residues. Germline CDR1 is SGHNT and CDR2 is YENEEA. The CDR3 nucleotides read TGTGCCAGCAGCTCCGAGCGAGAGCAGTACTTC. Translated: CASSSEREQYF.

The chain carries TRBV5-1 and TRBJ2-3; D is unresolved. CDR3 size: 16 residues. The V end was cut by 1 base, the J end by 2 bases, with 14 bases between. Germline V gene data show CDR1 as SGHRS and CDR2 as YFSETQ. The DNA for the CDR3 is TGCGCCAGCAGCTTGCCTACCCACGGAACCACAGATACGCAGTATTTT. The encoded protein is CASSLPTHGTTDTQYF.

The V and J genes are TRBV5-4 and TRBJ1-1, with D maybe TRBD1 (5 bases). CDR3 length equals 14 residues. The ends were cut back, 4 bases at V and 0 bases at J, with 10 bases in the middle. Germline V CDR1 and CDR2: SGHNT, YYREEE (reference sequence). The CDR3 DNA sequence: TGTGCCAGCAGCATTCAGGGCGTGAACACTGAAGCTTTCTTT. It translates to CASSIQGVNTEAFF. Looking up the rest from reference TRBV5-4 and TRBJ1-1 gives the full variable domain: ETGVTQSPTHLIKTRGQQVTLRCSSQSGHNTVSWYQQALGQGPQFIFQYYREEENGRGNFPPRFSGLQFPNYSSELNVNALELDDSALYLCASSIQGVNTEAFFGQGTRLTVV.

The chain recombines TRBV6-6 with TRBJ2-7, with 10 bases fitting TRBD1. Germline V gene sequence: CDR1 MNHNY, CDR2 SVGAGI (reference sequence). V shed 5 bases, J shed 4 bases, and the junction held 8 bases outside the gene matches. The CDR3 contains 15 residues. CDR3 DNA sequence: TGTGCCAGCAGTACCTTGACAGGGGGCGGGTACGAGCAGTACTTC. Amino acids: CASSTLTGGGYEQYF.

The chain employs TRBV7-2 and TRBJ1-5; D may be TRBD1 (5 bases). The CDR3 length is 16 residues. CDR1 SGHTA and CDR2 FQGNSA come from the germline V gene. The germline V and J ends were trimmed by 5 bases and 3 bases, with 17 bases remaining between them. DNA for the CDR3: TGTGCCAGCAGCCCTGACAGCGGGCCAACCAATCAGCCCCAGCATTTT. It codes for CASSPDSGPTNQPQHF.

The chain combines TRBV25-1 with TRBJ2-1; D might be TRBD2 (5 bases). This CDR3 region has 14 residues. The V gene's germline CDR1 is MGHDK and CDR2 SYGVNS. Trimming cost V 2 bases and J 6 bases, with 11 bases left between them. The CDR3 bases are TGTGCCAGCAGTGAACCCGGGATAAGCAATGAGCAGTTCTTC. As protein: CASSEPGISNEQFF. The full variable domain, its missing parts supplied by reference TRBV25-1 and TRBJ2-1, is EADIYQTPRYLVIGTGKKITLECSQTMGHDKMYWYQQDPGMELHLIHYSYGVNSTEKGDLSSESTVSRIRTEHFPLTLESARPSHTSQYLCASSEPGISNEQFFGPGTRLTVL.

The CDR3, as DNA: TGTGCCAGCAGCTTAGTAGTGGGAATGGGGGCCGGGGAGCTGTTTTTT. Translating gives CASSLVVGMGAGELFF. The rearrangement uses TRBV7-2 and TRBJ2-2, with D perhaps being TRBD1 or TRBD2 (5 bases each). The CDR3 has 16 amino acids. Germline V gene sequence: CDR1 SGHTA, CDR2 FQGNSA. V dropped 1 base and J dropped 6 bases, with 15 bases sitting between them.

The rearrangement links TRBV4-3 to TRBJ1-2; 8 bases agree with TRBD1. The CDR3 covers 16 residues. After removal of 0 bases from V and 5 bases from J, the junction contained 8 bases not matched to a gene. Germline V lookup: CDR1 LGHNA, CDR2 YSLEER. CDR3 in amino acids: CASSQDSTGGYYGYTF. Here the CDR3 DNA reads TGCGCCAGCAGCCAAGATTCAACAGGGGGGTATTATGGCTACACCTTC.